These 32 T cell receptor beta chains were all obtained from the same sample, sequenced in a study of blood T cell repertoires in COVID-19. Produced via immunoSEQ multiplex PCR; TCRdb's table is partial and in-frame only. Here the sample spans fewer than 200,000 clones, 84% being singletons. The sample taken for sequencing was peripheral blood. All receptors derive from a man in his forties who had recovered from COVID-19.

This CDR3 reads CASSLGLAAYNEQFF. For the CDR3, the DNA is TGTGCCAGCAGCCTTGGACTAGCGGCTTACAATGAGCAGTTCTTC. The chain joins TRBV3-1 (or the pseudogene TRBV3-2) to TRBJ2-1; 10 nucleotides match TRBD2. The ends lost 4 bases at V and 4 bases at J; junction bases unmatched: 4. CDR1 LGHDT and CDR2 YNNKEL come from the germline V gene (reference sequence). CDR3 length: 15 residues.

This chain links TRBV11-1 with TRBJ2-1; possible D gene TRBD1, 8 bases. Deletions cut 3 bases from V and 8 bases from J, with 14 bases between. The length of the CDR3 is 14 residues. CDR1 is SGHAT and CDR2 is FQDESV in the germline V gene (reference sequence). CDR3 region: CASSFTGGGDEQFF. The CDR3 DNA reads TGTGCCAGCAGCTTTACAGGGGGAGGGGATGAGCAGTTCTTC.

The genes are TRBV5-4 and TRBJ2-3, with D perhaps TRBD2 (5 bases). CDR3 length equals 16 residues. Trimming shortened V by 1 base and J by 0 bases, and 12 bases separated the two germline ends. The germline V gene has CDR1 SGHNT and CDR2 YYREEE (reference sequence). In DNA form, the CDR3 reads TGTGCCAGCAGCTTGAGGGCGAGCGGAAGCACAGATACGCAGTATTTT. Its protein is CASSLRASGSTDTQYF.

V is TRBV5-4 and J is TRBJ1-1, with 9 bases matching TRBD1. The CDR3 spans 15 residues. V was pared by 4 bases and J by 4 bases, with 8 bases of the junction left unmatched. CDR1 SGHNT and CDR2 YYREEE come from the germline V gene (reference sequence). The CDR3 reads CASSGTGGLSTEAFF. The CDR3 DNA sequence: TGTGCCAGCAGCGGAACAGGGGGCTTGAGCACTGAAGCTTTCTTT.

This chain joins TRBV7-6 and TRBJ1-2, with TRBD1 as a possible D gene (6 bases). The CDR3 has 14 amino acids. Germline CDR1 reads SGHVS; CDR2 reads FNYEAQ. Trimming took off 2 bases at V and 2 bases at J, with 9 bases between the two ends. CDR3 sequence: CASSLNQGNYGYTF. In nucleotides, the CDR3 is TGTGCCAGCAGCTTAAATCAGGGGAACTATGGCTACACCTTC.

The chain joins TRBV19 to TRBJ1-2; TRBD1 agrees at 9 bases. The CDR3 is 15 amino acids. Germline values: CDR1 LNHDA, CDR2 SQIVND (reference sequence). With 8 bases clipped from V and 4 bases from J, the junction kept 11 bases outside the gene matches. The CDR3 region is CASQPGQGVSYGYTF. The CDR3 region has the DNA TGTGCCAGTCAGCCGGGACAGGGAGTTTCCTATGGCTACACCTTC.

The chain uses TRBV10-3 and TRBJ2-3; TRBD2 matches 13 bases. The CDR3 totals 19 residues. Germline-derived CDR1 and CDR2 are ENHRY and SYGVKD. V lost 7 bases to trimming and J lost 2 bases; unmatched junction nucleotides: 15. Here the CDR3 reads CAIKSGTGTSGVSTDTQYF. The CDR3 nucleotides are TGTGCCATCAAGTCCGGTACCGGGACTAGCGGGGTCTCCACAGATACGCAGTATTTT.

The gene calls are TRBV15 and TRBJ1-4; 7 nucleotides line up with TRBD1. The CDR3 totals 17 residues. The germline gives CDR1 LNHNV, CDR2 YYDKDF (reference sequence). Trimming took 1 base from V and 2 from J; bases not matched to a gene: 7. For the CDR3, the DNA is TGTGCCACCAGCAGAGTTCGGGACAGCCTTACTAATGAAAAACTGTTTTTT. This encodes CATSRVRDSLTNEKLFF.

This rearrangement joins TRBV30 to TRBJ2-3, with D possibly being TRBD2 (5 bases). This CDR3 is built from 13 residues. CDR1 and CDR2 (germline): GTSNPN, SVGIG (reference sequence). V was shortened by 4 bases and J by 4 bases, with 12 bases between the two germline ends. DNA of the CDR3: TGTGCCTGGACGGCCGAAGCGGCAGATACGCAGTATTTT. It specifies CAWTAEAADTQYF.

The CDR3 nucleotides read TGTGCCAGCAGCATAGGGACAGGGGATTCCTACGAGCAGTACTTC. Protein product: CASSIGTGDSYEQYF. The chain carries TRBV9 and TRBJ2-7; 10 positions agree with TRBD1. The CDR3 extends over 15 amino acids. The junction had 5 bases not matched to a gene; V was cut back by 4 bases and J by 1 base. Germline V gene sequence: CDR1 SGDLS, CDR2 YYNGEE.

DNA for the CDR3: TGTGCCAGCAGCGCGGGGACAGGGTGGGGAGAGACCCAGTACTTC. Its translation: CASSAGTGWGETQYF. The chain combines TRBV9 with TRBJ2-5; the match to TRBD1 covers 9 bases. The CDR3 covers 15 residues. Germline V lookup: CDR1 SGDLS, CDR2 YYNGEE. The trim removed 3 bases at V and 4 bases at J, leaving 7 bases unmatched.

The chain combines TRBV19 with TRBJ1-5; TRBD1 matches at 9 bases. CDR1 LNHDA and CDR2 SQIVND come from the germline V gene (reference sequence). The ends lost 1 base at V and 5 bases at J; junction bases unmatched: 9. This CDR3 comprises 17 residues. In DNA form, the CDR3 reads TGTGCCAGTAGTATAGCCCGACAGGGGGGGTATTATCAGCCCCAGCATTTT. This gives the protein CASSIARQGGYYQPQHF.

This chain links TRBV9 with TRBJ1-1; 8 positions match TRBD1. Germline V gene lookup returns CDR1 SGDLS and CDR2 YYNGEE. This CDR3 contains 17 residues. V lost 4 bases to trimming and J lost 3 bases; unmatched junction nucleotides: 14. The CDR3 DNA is TGTGCCAGCAGCCCAAGTCCCGGGACAGGAGCGGACACTGAAGCTTTCTTT. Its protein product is CASSPSPGTGADTEAFF. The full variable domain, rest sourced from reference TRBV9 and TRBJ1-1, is DSGVTQTPKHLITATGQRVTLRCSPRSGDLSVYWYQQSLDQGLQFLIQYYNGEERAKGNILERFSAQQFPDLHSELNLSSLELGDSALYFCASSPSPGTGADTEAFFGQGTRLTVV.

CDR3 protein: CASSPTRKGRAGELFF. CDR3 DNA: TGTGCCAGCAGCCCTACCCGGAAAGGGAGGGCCGGGGAGCTGTTTTTT. The chain recombines TRBV3-1 (or the pseudogene TRBV3-2) with TRBJ2-2; TRBD2 aligns across 7 bases. The ends lost 4 bases at V and 6 bases at J; junction bases unmatched: 11. The V gene's germline CDR1 is LGHDT and CDR2 YNNKEL (reference sequence). This CDR3 has 16 amino acids.

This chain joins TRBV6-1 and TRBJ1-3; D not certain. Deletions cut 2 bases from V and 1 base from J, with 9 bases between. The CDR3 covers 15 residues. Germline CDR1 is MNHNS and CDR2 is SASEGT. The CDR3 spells CASSELTRSGNTIYF. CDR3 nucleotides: TGTGCCAGCAGTGAATTAACGAGGTCTGGAAACACCATATATTTT.

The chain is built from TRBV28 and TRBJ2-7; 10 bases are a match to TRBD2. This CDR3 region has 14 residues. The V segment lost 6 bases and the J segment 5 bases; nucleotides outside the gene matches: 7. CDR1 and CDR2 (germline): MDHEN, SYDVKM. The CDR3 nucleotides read TGTGCCAGCAGATCGAGCGGGGGGGGAAACGAGCAGTACTTC. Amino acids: CASRSSGGGNEQYF.

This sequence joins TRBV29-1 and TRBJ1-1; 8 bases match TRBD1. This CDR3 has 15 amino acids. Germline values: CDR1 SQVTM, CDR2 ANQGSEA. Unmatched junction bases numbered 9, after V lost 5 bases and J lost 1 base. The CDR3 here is CSVRLPTGANTEAFF. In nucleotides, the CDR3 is TGCAGCGTTAGACTGCCGACAGGGGCGAACACTGAAGCTTTCTTT.

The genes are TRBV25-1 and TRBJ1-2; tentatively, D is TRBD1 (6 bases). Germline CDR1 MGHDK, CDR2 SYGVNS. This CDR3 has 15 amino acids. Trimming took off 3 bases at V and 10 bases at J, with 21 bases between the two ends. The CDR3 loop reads CASSDPRGLDNDYTF. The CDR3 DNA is TGTGCCAGCAGTGACCCCAGGGGTCTAGATAATGACTACACCTTC.

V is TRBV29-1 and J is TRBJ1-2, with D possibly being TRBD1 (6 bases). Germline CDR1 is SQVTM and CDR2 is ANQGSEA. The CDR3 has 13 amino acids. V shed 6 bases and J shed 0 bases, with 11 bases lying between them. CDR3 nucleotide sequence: TGCAGCGTCATGACAGGTCCTAACTATGGCTACACCTTC. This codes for CSVMTGPNYGYTF. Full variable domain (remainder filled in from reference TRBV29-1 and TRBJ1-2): SAVISQKPSRDICQRGTSLTIQCQVDSQVTMMFWYRQQPGQSLTLIATANQGSEATYESGFVIDKFPISRPNLTFSTLTVSNMSPEDSSIYLCSVMTGPNYGYTFGSGTRLTVV.

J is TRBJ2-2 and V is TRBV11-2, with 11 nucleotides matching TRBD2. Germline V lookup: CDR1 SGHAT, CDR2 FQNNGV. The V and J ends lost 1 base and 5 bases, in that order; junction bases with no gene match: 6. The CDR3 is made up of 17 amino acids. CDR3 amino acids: CASSLGSGGALTGELFF. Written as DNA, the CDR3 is TGTGCCAGCAGCTTAGGTAGCGGGGGGGCCCTAACCGGGGAGCTGTTTTTT.

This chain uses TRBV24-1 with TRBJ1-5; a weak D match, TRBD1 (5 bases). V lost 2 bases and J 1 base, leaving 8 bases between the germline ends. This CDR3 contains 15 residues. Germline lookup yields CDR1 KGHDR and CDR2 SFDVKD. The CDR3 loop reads CATSDSAGSNQPQHF. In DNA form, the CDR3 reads TGTGCCACCAGTGATTCAGCAGGGAGCAATCAGCCCCAGCATTTT.

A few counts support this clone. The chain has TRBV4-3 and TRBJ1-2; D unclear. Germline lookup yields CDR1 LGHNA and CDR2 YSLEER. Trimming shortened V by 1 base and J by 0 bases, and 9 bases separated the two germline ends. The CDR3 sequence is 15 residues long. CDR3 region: CASSQVSGSNYGYTF. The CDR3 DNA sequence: TGCGCCAGCAGCCAAGTTTCGGGGTCTAACTATGGCTACACCTTC.

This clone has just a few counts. Here the CDR3 reads CASSPSAVGYTF. CDR3 coding DNA: TGTGCCAGCAGTCCTTCAGCGGTTGGCTACACCTTC. The rearrangement joins TRBV12-3 or TRBV12-4 to TRBJ1-2; D not resolved. V was shortened by 5 bases and J by 7 bases, with 11 bases between the two germline ends. This CDR3 comprises 12 residues.

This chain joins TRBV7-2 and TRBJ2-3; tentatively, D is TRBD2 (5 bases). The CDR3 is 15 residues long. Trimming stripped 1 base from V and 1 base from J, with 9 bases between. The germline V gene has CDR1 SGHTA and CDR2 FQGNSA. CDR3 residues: CASSLGGWGTDTQYF. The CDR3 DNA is TGTGCCAGCAGCTTAGGCGGGTGGGGCACAGATACGCAGTATTTT. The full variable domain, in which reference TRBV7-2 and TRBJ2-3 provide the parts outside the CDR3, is GAGVSQSPSNKVTEKGKDVELRCDPISGHTALYWYRQSLGQGLEFLIYFQGNSAPDKSGLPSDRFSAERTGGSVSTLTIQRTQQEDSAVYLCASSLGGWGTDTQYFGPGTRLTVL.

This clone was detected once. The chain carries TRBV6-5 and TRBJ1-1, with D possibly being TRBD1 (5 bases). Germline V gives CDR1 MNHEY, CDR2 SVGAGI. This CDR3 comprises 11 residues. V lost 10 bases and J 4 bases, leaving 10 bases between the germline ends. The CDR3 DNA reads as TGTGCCACGGGGGGAGGCACTGAAGCTTTCTTT. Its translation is CATGGGTEAFF.

This CDR3 reads CASSLSRNEQFF. The CDR3 nucleotides read TGTGCCAGCAGCCTATCCCGAAATGAGCAGTTCTTC. This rearrangement joins TRBV7-9 to TRBJ2-1; no definite D call. The ends were cut back, 5 bases at V and 7 bases at J, with 9 bases in the middle. The CDR3 totals 12 residues. Germline V lookup: CDR1 SEHNR, CDR2 FQNEAQ (reference sequence).

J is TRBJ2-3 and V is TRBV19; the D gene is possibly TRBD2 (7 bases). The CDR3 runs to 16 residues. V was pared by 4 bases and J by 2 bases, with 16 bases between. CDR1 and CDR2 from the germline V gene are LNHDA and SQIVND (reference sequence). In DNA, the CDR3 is TGTGCCAGTAGTAAGGGAGGGGGGGCTAACACAGATACGCAGTATTTT. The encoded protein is CASSKGGGANTDTQYF.

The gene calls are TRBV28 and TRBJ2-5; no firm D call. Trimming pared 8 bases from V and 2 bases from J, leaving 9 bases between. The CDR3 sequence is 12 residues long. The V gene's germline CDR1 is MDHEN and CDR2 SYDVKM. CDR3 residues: CASSTYQETQYF. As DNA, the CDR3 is TGTGCCAGCTCGACATATCAAGAGACCCAGTACTTC.

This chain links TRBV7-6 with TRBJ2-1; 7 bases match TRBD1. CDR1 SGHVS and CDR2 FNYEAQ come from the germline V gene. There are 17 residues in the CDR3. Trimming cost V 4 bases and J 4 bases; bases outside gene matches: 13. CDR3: CASSSQQGPPPYNEQFF. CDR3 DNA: TGTGCCAGCAGCTCCCAACAGGGGCCACCTCCGTACAATGAGCAGTTCTTC.

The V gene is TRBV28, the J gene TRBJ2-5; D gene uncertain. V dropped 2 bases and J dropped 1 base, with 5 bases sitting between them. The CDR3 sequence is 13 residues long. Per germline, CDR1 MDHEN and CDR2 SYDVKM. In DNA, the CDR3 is TGTGCCAGCAGTTTAGCCAGCCAAGAGACCCAGTACTTC. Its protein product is CASSLASQETQYF.

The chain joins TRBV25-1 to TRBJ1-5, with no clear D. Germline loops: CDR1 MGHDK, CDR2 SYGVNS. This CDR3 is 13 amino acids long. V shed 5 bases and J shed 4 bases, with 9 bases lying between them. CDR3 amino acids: CASSLSGNQPQHF. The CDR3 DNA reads TGTGCCAGCAGTCTCTCGGGGAATCAGCCCCAGCATTTT.

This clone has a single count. The CDR3 nucleotides are TGTGCCAGCAGCCGAGGGATCTACGAGCAGTACTTC. Amino acid sequence: CASSRGIYEQYF. The chain joins TRBV3-1 (or the pseudogene TRBV3-2) to TRBJ2-7; tentatively, D is TRBD2 (5 bases). The CDR3 has 12 amino acids. Trimming cost V 4 bases and J 3 bases, with 7 bases left between them. Germline assignment: CDR1 LGHDT and CDR2 YNNKEL (reference sequence).